This T cell receptor (beta chain) was identified during a study of CD8+CD57+ T cells in acquired aplastic anemia. Previously, flow cytometry had revealed CD8+CD57+ cell expansion in the patients chosen for sequencing. This clonotype came up a few times. Per the germline V gene, CDR1 is MNHEY and CDR2 is SVGEGT. The CDR3 spans 18 residues. Trimming cost V 2 bases and J 0 bases, with 17 bases left between them. Researchers used genomic DNA as the template to profile TCR beta VDJ and CDR3. Each CDR3 protein gets one entry after TCRdb re-called the reads with MiXCR. The sample has under 500,000 distinct CDR3 sequences, more than 25% seen once.

The material sequenced was sorted CD4+, CD8+, or CD8+CD57+ T cells (not recorded which) from PBMCs. This chain joins TRBV6-2 or TRBV6-3 and TRBJ1-3; D gene unclear. This sequence was found in a human donor with aplastic anemia. The CDR3: CASSYQPAVLPSGNTIYF. CDR3 sequence (DNA): TGTGCCAGCAGTTACCAACCAGCCGTTCTTCCCTCTGGAAACACCATATATTTT.